A single T cell receptor beta chain is shown here with its context. What it binds is unknown. Generated by immunoSEQ multiplex PCR, the TCRdb table keeps only in-frame clones and is missing some. The sample includes tens of thousands of clones, approximately 91% of them seen just once. The sample is drawn from a study of T cell responses to AZD1222 COVID-19 vaccine. General study points: The breadth and depth of Spike-specific TCRs increased once two AZD1222 doses had been given. Donors were largely white British and mainly female; clonal diversity was possibly underestimated. Among vaccine-associated CD4 TCRs, coverage spanned spike, with dominance at 160-218 and 743-854.

Trimming stripped 2 bases from V and 4 bases from J, with 9 bases between. Germline CDR1 SGHNT, CDR2 YENEEA. CDR3 size: 14 residues. The chain combines TRBV11-3 with TRBJ2-1, with D unresolved. This receptor was taken from an adult in good health. The sample here was peripheral blood, taken on day 0 of AZD1222 vaccination. DNA of the CDR3: TGTGCCAGCAGCTTAAGCCAAGAGTACAATGAGCAGTTCTTC. Translated: CASSLSQEYNEQFF.